This entry lists 5 T cell receptor beta chains sequenced from one sample in a study of cytomegalovirus exposure and HLA in healthy donors. PCR used 60 Vbeta primers and 13 Jbeta primers. Data came from immunoSEQ multiplex PCR; TCRdb stores just in-frame clones and leaves some out. The data hold 90,000 to 100,000 clones, with about 80% observed a single time. Sequencing input: PBMCs. These receptors all stem from a man aged 35-49 years in good health and CMV-seronegative.

CDR3 loop: CASSPAGSYNEQFF. Written as DNA, the CDR3 is TGTGCCAGCAGCCCGGCAGGCTCCTACAATGAGCAGTTCTTC. The chain uses TRBV11-2 and TRBJ2-1; no clear D gene. Per germline, CDR1 SGHAT and CDR2 FQNNGV. Trimming removed 5 bases at V and 0 bases at J, with 8 bases between. CDR3 length equals 14 residues.

J is TRBJ2-5 and V is TRBV4-1; perhaps TRBD2 as D (5 bases). The V end was cut by 1 base, the J end by 6 bases, with 9 bases between. Germline assignment: CDR1 MGHRA and CDR2 YSYEKL. The CDR3 spans 13 residues. As DNA, the CDR3 is TGCGCCAGCAGCCAAGGAGGGTTTAAGACCCAGTACTTC. Translated, it gives CASSQGGFKTQYF.

The rearrangement uses TRBV4-3 and TRBJ1-4; 8 nucleotides line up with TRBD1. V was clipped by 0 bases and J by 5 bases; unmatched bases: 5. The CDR3 loop spans 16 amino acids. Germline V gene lookup returns CDR1 LGHNA and CDR2 YSLEER. The CDR3 sequence is CASSQDRRTGNEKLFF. The CDR3 region has the DNA TGCGCCAGCAGCCAAGACCGACGGACAGGGAATGAAAAACTGTTTTTT.

This chain links TRBV6-5 with TRBJ1-6; D is perhaps TRBD1 (5 bases). The germline gives CDR1 MNHEY, CDR2 SVGAGI. Trimming cost V 6 bases and J 7 bases, with 16 bases left between them. The CDR3 is made up of 15 amino acids. CDR3 nucleotides: TGTGCCAGCAGGAGTGACAGCTTACCCAATTCACCCCTCCACTTT. Protein: CASRSDSLPNSPLHF.

J is TRBJ1-5 and V is TRBV6-5; 8 nucleotides line up with TRBD1. Germline loops: CDR1 MNHEY, CDR2 SVGAGI. V trimming: 2 bases; J trimming: 6 bases; junction bases outside the gene matches: 0. The CDR3 sequence is 13 residues long. For the CDR3, the DNA is TGTGCCAGCAGTTACGGACAGGGTCAGCCCCAGCATTTT. Protein product: CASSYGQGQPQHF.